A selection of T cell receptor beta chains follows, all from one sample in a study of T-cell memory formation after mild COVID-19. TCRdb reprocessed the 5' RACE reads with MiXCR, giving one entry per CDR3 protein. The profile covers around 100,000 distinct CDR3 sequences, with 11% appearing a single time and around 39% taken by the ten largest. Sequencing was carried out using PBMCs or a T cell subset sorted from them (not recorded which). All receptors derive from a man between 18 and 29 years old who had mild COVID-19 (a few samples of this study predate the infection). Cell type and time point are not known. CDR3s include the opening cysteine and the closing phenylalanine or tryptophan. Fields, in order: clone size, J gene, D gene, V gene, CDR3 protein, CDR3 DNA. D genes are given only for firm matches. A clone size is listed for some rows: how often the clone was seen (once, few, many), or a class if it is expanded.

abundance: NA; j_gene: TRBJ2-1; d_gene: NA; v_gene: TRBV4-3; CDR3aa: CASSPPGSADNEQFF; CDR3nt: TGCGCCAGCAGCCCCCCGGGGTCAGCGGACAATGAGCAGTTCTTC
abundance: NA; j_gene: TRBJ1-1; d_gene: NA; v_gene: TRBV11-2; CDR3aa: CASSLPGRDTEAFF; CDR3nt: TGTGCCAGCAGCCTTCCCGGCAGAGACACTGAAGCTTTCTTT
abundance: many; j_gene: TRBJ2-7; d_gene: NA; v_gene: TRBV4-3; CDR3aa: CASSQNRDGAYEQYF; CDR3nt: TGCGCCAGCAGCCAAAACCGGGACGGTGCCTACGAGCAGTACTTC
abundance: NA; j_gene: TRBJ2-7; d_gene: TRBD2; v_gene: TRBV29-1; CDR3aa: CSVVGVLAGNTYEQYF; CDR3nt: TGCAGCGTTGTAGGAGTGCTAGCGGGTAACACCTACGAGCAGTACTTC
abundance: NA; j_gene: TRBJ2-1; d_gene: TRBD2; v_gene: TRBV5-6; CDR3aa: CASSFERGAGGF; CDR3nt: TGTGCCAGCAGCTTCGAGCGGGGGGCTGGAGGCTTC
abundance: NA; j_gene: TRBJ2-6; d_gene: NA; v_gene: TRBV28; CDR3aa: CASSGGVTGANVLTF; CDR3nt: TGTGCCAGCAGTGGAGGGGTAACCGGGGCCAACGTCCTGACTTTC
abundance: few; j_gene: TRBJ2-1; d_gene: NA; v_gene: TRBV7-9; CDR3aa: CASSSRDTYNEQFF; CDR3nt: TGTGCCAGCAGCTCACGGGACACTTACAATGAGCAGTTCTTC
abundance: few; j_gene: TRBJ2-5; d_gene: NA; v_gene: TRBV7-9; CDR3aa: CASSLAVAGSGETQYF; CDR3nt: TGTGCCAGCAGCTTAGCGGTAGCAGGGTCGGGGGAGACCCAGTACTTC
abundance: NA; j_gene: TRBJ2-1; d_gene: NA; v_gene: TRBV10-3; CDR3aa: CAISDWMGEDEQFF; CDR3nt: TGTGCCATCAGTGACTGGATGGGGGAGGATGAGCAGTTCTTC
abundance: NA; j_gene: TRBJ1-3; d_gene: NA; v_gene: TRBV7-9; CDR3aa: CASTQRGAGNTIYF; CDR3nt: TGTGCCAGCACCCAACGGGGTGCTGGAAACACCATATATTTT
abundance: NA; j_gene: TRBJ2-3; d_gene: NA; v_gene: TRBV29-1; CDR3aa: CSVDGGQTSWDTQYF; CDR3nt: TGCAGCGTTGATGGTGGGCAAACCTCCTGGGATACGCAGTATTTT
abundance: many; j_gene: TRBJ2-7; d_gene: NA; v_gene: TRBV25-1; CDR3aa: CASSALAEQYF; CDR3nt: TGTGCCAGCAGTGCTTTGGCGGAGCAGTACTTC
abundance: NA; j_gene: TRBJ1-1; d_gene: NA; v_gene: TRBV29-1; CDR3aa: CSVPPRNTEAFF; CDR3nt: TGCAGCGTTCCCCCCCGGAACACTGAAGCTTTCTTT
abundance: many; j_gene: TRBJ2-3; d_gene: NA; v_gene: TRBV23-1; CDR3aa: CARTEKGDTQYF; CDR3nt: TGCGCCAGGACAGAAAAAGGGGATACGCAGTATTTT
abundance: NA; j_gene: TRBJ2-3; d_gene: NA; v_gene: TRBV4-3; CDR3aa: CASSQDIRGSDTQYF; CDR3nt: TGCGCCAGCAGCCAAGATATCCGGGGATCCGATACGCAGTATTTT
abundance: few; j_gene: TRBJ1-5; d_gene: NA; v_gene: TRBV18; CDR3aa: CASSPRGGRNQPQHF; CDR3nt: TGTGCCAGCTCACCCCGAGGGGGGCGCAATCAGCCCCAGCATTTT
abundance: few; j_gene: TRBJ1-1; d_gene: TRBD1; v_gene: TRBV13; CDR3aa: CASSLGIRDRGDNTEAFF; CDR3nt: TGTGCCAGCAGCTTAGGCATCCGGGACAGGGGTGATAACACTGAAGCTTTCTTT
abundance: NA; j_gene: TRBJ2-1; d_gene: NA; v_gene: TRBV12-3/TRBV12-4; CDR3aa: CASSQPGAGNEQFF; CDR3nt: TGTGCCAGCAGTCAGCCCGGGGCTGGGAATGAGCAGTTCTTC
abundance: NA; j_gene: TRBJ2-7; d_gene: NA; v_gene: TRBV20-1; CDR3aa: CSASLTGNPYEQYF; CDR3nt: TGCAGTGCTAGTCTCACAGGGAACCCCTACGAGCAGTACTTC
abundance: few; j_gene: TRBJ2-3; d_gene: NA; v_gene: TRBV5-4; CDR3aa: CASSRPPDTQYF; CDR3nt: TGTGCCAGCAGCCGCCCCCCAGATACGCAGTATTTT
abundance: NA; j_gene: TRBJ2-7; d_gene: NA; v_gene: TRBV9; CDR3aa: CASSVASTSAGEQYF; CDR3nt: TGTGCCAGCAGCGTAGCATCAACTAGTGCGGGCGAGCAGTACTTC
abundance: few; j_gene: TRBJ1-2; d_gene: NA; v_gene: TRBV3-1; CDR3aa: CASSQGFGGSYGYTF; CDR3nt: TGTGCCAGCAGCCAAGGGTTTGGCGGAAGCTATGGCTACACCTTC
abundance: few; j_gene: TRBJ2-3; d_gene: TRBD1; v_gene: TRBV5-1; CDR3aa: CASSPGQGARDTQYF; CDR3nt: TGCGCCAGCAGCCCGGGACAGGGGGCTAGAGATACGCAGTATTTT
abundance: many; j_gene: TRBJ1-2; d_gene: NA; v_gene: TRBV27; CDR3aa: CASSLMRGAYYGYTF; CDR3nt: TGTGCCAGCAGTTTAATGAGGGGCGCGTACTATGGCTACACCTTC
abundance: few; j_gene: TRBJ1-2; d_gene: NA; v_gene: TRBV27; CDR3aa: CASSFGPANYGYTF; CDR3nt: TGTGCCAGCAGTTTTGGTCCTGCCAACTATGGCTACACCTTC
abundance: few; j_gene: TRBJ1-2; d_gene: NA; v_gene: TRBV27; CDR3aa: CASSLSGGYGYTF; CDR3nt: TGTGCCAGCAGTTTATCGGGGGGCTATGGCTACACCTTC
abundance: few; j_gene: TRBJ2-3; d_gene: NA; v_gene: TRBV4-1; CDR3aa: CASSQDGKAGTDTQYF; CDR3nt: TGCGCCAGCAGCCAAGATGGGAAAGCAGGGACAGATACGCAGTATTTT
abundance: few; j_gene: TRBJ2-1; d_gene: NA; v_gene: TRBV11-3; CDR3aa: CASSSHEASSYNEQFF; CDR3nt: TGTGCCAGCAGCTCGCATGAGGCTAGCTCCTACAATGAGCAGTTCTTC
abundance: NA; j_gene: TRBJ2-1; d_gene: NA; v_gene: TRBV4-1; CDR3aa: CASSQVGASSYNEQFF; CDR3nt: TGCGCCAGCAGCCAAGTAGGCGCCTCCTCCTACAATGAGCAGTTCTTC
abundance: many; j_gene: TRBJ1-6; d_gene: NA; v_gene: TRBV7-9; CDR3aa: CASSFGLSMSSYNSPLHF; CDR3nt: TGTGCCAGCAGCTTTGGACTTTCCATGAGCTCCTATAATTCACCCCTCCACTTT
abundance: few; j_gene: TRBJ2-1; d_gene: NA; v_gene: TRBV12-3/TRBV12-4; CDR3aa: CASSESYPGGQFF; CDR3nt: TGTGCCAGCAGCGAATCTTACCCTGGGGGGCAGTTCTTC
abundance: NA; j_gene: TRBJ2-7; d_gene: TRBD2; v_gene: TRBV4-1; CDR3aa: CASSQDIASGGYEQYF; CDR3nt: TGCGCCAGCAGCCAAGATATCGCTAGCGGGGGCTACGAGCAGTACTTC
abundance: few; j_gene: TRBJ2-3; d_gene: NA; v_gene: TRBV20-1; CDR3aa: CSARGGVFSTDTQYF; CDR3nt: TGCAGTGCTAGAGGCGGAGTCTTCAGCACAGATACGCAGTATTTT
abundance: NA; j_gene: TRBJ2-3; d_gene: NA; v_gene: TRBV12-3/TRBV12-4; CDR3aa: CASHTLTGGPGDTQYF; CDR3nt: TGTGCCAGCCACACCCTTACCGGGGGGCCTGGAGATACGCAGTATTTT
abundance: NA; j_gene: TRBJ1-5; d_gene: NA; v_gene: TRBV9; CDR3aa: CASSVGWWGNQPQHF; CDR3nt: TGTGCCAGCAGCGTAGGCTGGTGGGGCAATCAGCCCCAGCATTTT
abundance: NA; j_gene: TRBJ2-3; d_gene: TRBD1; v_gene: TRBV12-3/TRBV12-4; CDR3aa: CASSQPGQGSDTQYF; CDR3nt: TGTGCCAGCAGTCAACCGGGACAGGGGTCAGATACGCAGTATTTT
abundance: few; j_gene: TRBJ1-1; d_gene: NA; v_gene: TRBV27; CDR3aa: CASLVPGRGVTEAFF; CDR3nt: TGTGCCAGCCTAGTGCCTGGAAGGGGGGTAACTGAAGCTTTCTTT
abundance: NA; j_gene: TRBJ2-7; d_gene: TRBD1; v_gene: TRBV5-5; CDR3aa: CASSLEWDRPYEQYF; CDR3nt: TGTGCCAGCAGCTTGGAGTGGGACAGACCCTACGAGCAGTACTTC
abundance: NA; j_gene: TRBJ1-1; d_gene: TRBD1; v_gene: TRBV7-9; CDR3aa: CASSLTGEAFF; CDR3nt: TGTGCCAGCAGCTTGACAGGGGAAGCTTTCTTT
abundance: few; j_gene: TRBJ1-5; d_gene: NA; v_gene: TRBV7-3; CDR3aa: CASSVAPTWVNSNQPQHF; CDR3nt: TGTGCCAGCAGTGTAGCTCCGACCTGGGTCAATAGCAATCAGCCCCAGCATTTT
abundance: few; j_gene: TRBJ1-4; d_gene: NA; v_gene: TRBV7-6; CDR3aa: CASSLVAYRVGEKLFF; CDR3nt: TGTGCCAGCAGCTTAGTTGCTTACAGGGTTGGGGAAAAACTGTTTTTT
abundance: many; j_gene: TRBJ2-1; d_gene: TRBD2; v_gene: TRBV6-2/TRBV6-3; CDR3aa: CASSRTSENEQFF; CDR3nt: TGTGCCAGCAGCCGGACTAGTGAGAATGAGCAGTTCTTC
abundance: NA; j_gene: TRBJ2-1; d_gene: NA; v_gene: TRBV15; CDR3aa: CATGRRDVKWDEQFF; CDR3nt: TGTGCCACCGGTCGCCGGGACGTCAAGTGGGATGAGCAGTTCTTC
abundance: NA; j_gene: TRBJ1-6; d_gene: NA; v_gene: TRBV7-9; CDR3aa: CASSSLGRTGRNSPLHF; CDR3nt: TGTGCCAGCAGCTCGCTCGGACGGACGGGAAGGAATTCACCCCTCCACTTT
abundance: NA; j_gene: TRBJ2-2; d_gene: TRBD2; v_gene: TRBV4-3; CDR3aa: CASSQDRGEGTGELFF; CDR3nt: TGCGCCAGCAGCCAAGATCGCGGGGAGGGCACCGGGGAGCTGTTTTTT
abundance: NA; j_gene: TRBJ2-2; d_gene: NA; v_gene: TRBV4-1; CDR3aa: CASSQDFGGKGAGELFF; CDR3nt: TGCGCCAGCAGCCAAGATTTCGGAGGGAAAGGAGCCGGGGAGCTGTTTTTT
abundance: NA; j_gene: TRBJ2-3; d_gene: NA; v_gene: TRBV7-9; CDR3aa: CASSFRGLPQDTQYF; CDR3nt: TGTGCCAGCAGCTTCAGGGGCCTACCCCAAGATACGCAGTATTTT
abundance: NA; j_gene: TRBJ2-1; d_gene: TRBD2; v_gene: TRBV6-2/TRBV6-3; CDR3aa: CASSCPPSGGDCNNEQFF; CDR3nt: TGTGCCAGCAGTTGCCCTCCTAGCGGGGGGGACTGTAACAATGAGCAGTTCTTC
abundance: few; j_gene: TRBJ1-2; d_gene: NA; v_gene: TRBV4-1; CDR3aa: CASSQDRVGGPANYGYTF; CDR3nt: TGCGCCAGCAGCCAAGATAGGGTCGGCGGACCCGCCAACTATGGCTACACCTTC
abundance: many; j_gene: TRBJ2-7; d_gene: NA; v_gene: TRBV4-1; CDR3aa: CASSPLGRSYEQYF; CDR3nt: TGCGCCAGCAGCCCGCTGGGACGGTCCTACGAGCAGTACTTC
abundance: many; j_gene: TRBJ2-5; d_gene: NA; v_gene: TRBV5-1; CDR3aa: CASTFTQGLQETQYF; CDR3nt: TGCGCCAGCACCTTTACGCAGGGCCTGCAAGAGACCCAGTACTTC
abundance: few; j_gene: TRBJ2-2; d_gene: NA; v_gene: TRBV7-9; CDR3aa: CASSHPGGSAELFF; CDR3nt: TGTGCCAGCAGCCACCCGGGGGGCTCCGCAGAGCTGTTTTTT
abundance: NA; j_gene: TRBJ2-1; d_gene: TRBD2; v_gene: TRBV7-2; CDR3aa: CASSLNSGDYNEQFF; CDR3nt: TGTGCCAGCAGCTTGAATAGCGGGGACTACAATGAGCAGTTCTTC